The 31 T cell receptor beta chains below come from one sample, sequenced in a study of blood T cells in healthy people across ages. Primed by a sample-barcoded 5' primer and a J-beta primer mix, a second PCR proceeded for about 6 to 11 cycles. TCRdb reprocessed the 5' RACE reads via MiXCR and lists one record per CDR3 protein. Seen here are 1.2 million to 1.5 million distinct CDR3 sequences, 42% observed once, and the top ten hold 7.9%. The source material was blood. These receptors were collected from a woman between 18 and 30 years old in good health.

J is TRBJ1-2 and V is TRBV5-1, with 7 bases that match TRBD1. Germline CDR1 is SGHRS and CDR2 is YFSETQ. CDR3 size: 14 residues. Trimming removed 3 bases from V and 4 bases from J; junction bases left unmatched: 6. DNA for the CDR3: TGCGCCAGCAGCTACGCGGCAGGGGGCTATGGCTACACCTTC. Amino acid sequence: CASSYAAGGYGYTF.

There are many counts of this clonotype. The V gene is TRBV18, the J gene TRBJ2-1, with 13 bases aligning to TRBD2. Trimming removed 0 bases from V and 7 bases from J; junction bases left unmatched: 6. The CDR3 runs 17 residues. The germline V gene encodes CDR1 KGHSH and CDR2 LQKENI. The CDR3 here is CASSPPTTSGRANEQFF. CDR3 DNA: TGTGCCAGCTCACCACCGACCACTAGCGGGAGGGCAAATGAGCAGTTCTTC.

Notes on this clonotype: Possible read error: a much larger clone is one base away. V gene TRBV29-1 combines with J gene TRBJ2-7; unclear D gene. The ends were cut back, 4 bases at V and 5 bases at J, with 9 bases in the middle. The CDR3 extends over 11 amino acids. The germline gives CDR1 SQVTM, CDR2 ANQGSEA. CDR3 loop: CSVVYSNEQYF. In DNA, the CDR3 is TGCAGCGTTGTTTATTCCAACGAGCAGTACTTC.

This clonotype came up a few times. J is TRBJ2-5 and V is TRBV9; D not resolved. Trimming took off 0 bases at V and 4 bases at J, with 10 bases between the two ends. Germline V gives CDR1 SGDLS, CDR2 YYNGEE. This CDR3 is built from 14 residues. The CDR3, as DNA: TGTGCCAGCAGCGTAGGGCTAGTAGGAGAGACCCAGTACTTC. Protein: CASSVGLVGETQYF.

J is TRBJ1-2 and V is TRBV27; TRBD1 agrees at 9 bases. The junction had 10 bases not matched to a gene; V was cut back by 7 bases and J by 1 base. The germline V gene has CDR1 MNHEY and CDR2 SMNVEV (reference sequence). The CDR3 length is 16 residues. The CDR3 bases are TGTGCCAGCAAGCTCGAGGACAGGGGAAATAACTATGGCTACACCTTC. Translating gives CASKLEDRGNNYGYTF.

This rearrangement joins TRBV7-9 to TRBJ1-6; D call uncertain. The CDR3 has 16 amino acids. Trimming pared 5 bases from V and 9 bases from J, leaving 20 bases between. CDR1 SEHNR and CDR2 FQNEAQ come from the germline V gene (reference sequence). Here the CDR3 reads CASSPRRVEEGSPLHF. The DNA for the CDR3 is TGTGCCAGCAGCCCCCGCCGGGTAGAAGAGGGTTCACCCCTCCACTTT. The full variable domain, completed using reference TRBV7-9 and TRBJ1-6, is DTGVSQNPRHKITKRGQNVTFRCDPISEHNRLYWYRQTLGQGPEFLTYFQNEAQLEKSRLLSDRFSAERPKGSFSTLEIQRTEQGDSAMYLCASSPRRVEEGSPLHFGNGTRLTVT.

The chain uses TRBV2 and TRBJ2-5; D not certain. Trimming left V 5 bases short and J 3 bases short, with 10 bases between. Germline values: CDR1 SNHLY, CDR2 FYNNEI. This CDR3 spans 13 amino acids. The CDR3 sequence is CASSRASEETQYF. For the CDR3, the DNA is TGTGCCAGCAGTAGGGCGTCAGAAGAGACCCAGTACTTC.

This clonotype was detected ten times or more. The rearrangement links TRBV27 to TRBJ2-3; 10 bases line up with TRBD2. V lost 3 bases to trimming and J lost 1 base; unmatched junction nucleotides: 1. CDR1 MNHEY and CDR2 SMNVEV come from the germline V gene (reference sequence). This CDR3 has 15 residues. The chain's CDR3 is CASSFLAGGTDTQYF. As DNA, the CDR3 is TGTGCCAGCAGTTTCCTAGCGGGAGGCACAGATACGCAGTATTTT.

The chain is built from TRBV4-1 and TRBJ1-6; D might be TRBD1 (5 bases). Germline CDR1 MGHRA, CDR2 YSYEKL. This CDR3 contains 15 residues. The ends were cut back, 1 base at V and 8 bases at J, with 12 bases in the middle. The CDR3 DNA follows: TGCGCCAGCAGCCAAGGTCAAATGGGGCATTCACCCCTCCACTTT. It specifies CASSQGQMGHSPLHF.

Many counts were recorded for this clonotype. This CDR3 is CASSVAGSGANVLTF. The CDR3 DNA sequence: TGTGCCAGCAGCGTAGCTGGTTCAGGGGCCAACGTCCTGACTTTC. This chain links TRBV9 with TRBJ2-6, with D unclear. CDR3 length: 15 residues. Germline V gene lookup returns CDR1 SGDLS and CDR2 YYNGEE. The V gene lost 0 bases and the J gene lost 4 bases, with 8 bases spanning the gap.

Here the CDR3 reads CASSFEEGRWGNTEAFF. CDR3 sequence (DNA): TGTGCCAGCAGCTTTGAGGAGGGAAGATGGGGAAACACTGAAGCTTTCTTT. This chain links TRBV7-9 with TRBJ1-1; no definite D call. V gave up 3 bases and J gave up 2 bases, with 19 bases separating them. Germline values: CDR1 SEHNR, CDR2 FQNEAQ (reference sequence). The CDR3 is 17 amino acids.

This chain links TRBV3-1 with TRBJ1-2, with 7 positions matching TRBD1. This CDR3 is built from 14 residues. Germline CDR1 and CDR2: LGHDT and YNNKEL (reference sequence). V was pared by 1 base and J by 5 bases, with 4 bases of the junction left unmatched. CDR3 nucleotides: TGTGCCAGCAGCCAAGGACAGGGAAGATATGGCTACACCTTC. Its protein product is CASSQGQGRYGYTF.

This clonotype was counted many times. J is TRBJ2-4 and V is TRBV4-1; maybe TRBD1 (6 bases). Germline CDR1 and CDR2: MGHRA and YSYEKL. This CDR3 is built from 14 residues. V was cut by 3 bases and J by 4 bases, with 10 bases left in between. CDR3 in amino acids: CASSQPTGKNIQYF. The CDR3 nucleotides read TGCGCCAGCAGCCAGCCAACAGGGAAAAACATTCAGTACTTC.

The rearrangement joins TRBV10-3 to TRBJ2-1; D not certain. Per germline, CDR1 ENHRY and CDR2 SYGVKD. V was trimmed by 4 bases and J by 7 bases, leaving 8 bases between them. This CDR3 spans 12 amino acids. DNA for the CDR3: TGTGCCATCAGTGGTAGTCAGAATGAGCAGTTCTTC. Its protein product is CAISGSQNEQFF.

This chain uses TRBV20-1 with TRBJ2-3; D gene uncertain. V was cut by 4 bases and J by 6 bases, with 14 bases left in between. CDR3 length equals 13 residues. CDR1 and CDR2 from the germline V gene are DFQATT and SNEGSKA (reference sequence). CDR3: CSAIEPMSDTQYF. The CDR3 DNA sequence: TGCAGTGCTATTGAGCCAATGAGCGATACGCAGTATTTT.

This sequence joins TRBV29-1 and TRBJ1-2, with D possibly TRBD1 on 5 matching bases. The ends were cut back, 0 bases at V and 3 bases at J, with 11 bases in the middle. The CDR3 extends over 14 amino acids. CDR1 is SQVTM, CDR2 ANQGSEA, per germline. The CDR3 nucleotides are TGCAGCGTTGAAGAAGGGGCTTTGGACTATGGCTACACCTTC. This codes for CSVEEGALDYGYTF. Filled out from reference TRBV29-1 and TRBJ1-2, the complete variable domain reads SAVISQKPSRDICQRGTSLTIQCQVDSQVTMMFWYRQQPGQSLTLIATANQGSEATYESGFVIDKFPISRPNLTFSTLTVSNMSPEDSSIYLCSVEEGALDYGYTFGSGTRLTVV.

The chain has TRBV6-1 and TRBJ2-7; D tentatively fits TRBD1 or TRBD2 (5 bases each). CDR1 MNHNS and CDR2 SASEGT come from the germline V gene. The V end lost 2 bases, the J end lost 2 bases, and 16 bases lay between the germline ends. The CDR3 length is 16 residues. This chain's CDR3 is CASSELVGGTTYEQYF. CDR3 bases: TGTGCCAGCAGTGAACTAGTTGGGGGAACCACCTACGAGCAGTACTTC.

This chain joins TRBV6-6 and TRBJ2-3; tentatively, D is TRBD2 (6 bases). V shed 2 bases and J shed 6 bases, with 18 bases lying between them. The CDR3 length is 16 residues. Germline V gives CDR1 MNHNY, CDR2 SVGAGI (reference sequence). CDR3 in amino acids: CASSYVEGTTRDTQYF. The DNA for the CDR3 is TGTGCCAGCAGTTACGTGGAGGGAACAACTAGGGATACGCAGTATTTT.

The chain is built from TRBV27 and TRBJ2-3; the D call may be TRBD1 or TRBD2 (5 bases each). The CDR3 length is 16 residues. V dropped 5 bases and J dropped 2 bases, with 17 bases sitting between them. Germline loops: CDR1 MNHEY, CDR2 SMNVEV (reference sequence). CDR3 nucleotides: TGTGCCAGCAGTCCAATCCGGGACGGATACACAGATACGCAGTATTTT. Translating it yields CASSPIRDGYTDTQYF.

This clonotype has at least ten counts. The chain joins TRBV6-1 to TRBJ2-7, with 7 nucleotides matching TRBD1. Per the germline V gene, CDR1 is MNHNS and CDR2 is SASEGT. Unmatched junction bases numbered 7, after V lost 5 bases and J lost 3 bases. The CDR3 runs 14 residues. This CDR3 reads CASSLTGAGYEQYF. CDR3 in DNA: TGTGCCAGCAGTCTCACAGGGGCGGGCTACGAGCAGTACTTC.

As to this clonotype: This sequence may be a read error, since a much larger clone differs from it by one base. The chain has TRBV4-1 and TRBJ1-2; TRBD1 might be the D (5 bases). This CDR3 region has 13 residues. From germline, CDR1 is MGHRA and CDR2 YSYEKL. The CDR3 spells CSSSQERQGGYTF. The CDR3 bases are TGCTCCAGCAGCCAAGAACGGCAGGGTGGCTACACCTTC.

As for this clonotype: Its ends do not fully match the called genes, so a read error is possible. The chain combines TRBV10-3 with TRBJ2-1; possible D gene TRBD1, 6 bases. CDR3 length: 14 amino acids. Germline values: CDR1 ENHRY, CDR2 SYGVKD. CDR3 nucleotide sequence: TGTGCCGTCAGTCCTGCAGGGGACCAAGGGGAGCAGTTCTTC. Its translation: CAVSPAGDQGEQFF.

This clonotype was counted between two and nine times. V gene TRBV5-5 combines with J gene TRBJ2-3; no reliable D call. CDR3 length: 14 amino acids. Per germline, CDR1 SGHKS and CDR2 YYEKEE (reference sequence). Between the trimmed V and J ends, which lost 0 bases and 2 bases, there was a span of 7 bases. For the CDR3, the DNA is TGTGCCAGCAGCTTGGTGGCTCACACAGATACGCAGTATTTT. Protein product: CASSLVAHTDTQYF.

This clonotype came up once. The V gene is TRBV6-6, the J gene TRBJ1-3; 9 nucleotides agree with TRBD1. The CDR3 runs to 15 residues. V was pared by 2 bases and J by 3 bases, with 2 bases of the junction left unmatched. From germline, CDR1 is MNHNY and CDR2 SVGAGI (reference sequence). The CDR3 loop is CASSYATGGGNTIYF. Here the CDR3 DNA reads TGTGCCAGCAGTTACGCGACAGGGGGTGGAAACACCATATATTTT.

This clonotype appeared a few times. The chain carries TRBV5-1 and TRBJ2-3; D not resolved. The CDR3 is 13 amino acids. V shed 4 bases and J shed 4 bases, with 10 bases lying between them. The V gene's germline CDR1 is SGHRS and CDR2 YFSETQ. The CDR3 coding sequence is TGCGCCAGCAGCCTCTACGCGGCAGATACGCAGTATTTT. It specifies CASSLYAADTQYF. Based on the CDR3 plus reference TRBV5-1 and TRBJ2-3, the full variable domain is KAGVTQTPRYLIKTRGQQVTLSCSPISGHRSVSWYQQTPGQGLQFLFEYFSETQRNKGNFPGRFSGRQFSNSRSEMNVSTLELGDSALYLCASSLYAADTQYFGPGTRLTVL.

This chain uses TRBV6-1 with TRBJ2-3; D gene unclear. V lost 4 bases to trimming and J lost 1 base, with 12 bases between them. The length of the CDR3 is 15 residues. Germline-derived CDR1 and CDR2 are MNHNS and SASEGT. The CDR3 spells CASSGPDLRTDTQYF. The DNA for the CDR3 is TGTGCCAGCAGTGGGCCCGACCTTCGCACAGATACGCAGTATTTT.

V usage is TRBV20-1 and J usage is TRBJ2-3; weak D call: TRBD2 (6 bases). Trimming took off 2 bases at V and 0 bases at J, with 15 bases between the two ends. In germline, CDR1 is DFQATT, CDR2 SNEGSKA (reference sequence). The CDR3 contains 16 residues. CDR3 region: CSARTGAGSSTDTQYF. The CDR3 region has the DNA TGCAGTGCTAGAACAGGCGCGGGGAGTAGCACAGATACGCAGTATTTT.

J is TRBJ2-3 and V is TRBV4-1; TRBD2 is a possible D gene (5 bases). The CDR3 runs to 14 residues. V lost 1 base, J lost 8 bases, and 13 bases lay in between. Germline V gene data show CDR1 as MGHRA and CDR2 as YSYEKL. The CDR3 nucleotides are TGCGCCAGCAGCCAAGGAGGGTCAGACGCTACGCAGTATTTT. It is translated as CASSQGGSDATQYF.

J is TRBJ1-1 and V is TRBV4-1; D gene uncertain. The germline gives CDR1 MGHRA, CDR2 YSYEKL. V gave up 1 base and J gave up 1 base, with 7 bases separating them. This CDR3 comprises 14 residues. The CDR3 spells CASSQVDGNTEAFF. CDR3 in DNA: TGCGCCAGCAGCCAAGTCGACGGGAACACTGAAGCTTTCTTT.

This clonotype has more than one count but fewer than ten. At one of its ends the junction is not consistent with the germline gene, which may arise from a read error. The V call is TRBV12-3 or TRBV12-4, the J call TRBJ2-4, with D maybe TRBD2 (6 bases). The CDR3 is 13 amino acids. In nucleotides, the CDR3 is TGCGCCAGCAGTTTGGGACTCCGAAACATTCAGTACTTC. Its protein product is CASSLGLRNIQYF.

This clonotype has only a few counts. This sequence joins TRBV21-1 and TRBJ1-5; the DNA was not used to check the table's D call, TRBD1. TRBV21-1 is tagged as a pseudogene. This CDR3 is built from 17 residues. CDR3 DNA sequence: TGTGCCAGCAGCAAAGCGCTCGGCCAGGGGGTACGCCAGCCCCAGCATTTT. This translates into CASSKALGQGVRQPQHF.